These T cell receptor beta chains were read from a single sample in a study of identifying expanded T cells in peripheral blood. Data came from immunoSEQ multiplex PCR; TCRdb stores just in-frame clones and leaves some out. The profile shows approximately 83,000 clones, around 83% of them singletons. Sample: blood. The source of these receptors is a person aged 18-70 years in good health. The CDR3 runs from the conserved cysteine through the conserved F or W. D genes are given only for firm matches. The size of a clone is reported for some rows only, either as once, few or many, or as a class for expanded clones.

J gene: TRBJ1-2
clone size: -
D gene: -
V gene: TRBV7-2
CDR3 DNA: TGTGCCAGCAGCCCTCAGCCCAGCGGGGGCCGGTTGGACTATGGCTACACCTTC
CDR3 protein: CASSPQPSGGRLDYGYTF

J gene: TRBJ2-2
clone size: -
D gene: -
V gene: TRBV18
CDR3 DNA: TGTGCCAGCTCACCATTGGCCAGGGACACCGGGGAGCTGTTTTTT
CDR3 protein: CASSPLARDTGELFF

J gene: TRBJ1-1
clone size: -
D gene: TRBD1
V gene: TRBV11-2
CDR3 DNA: TGTGCCAGCAGCTTAGCAGGGGGCCGGGGTGAAGCTTTCTTT
CDR3 protein: CASSLAGGRGEAFF

J gene: TRBJ2-2
clone size: -
D gene: -
V gene: TRBV9
CDR3 DNA: TGTGCCAGCAGCGCCGGGGGTACCGGGGAGCTGTTTTTT
CDR3 protein: CASSAGGTGELFF

J gene: TRBJ1-2
clone size: -
D gene: -
V gene: TRBV7-9
CDR3 DNA: TGTGCCAGCAGCCCACTGGGGGAAGGCTATGGCTACACCTTC
CDR3 protein: CASSPLGEGYGYTF

J gene: TRBJ1-5
clone size: -
D gene: TRBD1
V gene: TRBV7-9
CDR3 DNA: TGTGCCAGCAGCTACGGGACAGACTTTAGGCCCCAGCATTTT
CDR3 protein: CASSYGTDFRPQHF

J gene: TRBJ1-5
clone size: once
D gene: TRBD1
V gene: TRBV6-5
CDR3 DNA: TGTGCCAGCAGAACAGGGGCAAATAGCAATCAGCCCCAGCATTTT
CDR3 protein: CASRTGANSNQPQHF

J gene: TRBJ2-1
clone size: -
D gene: TRBD2
V gene: TRBV18
CDR3 DNA: TGTGCCAGCTCACGGACTAGCGGGGGGCCCTACAATGAGCAGTTCTTC
CDR3 protein: CASSRTSGGPYNEQFF

J gene: TRBJ2-7
clone size: -
D gene: TRBD2
V gene: TRBV7-2
CDR3 DNA: TGTGCCAGCAGCTTAGCGAACCCCGGGGGGGAAGAGCAGTACTTC
CDR3 protein: CASSLANPGGEEQYF

J gene: TRBJ2-1
clone size: -
D gene: -
V gene: TRBV4-1
CDR3 DNA: TGCGCCAGCAGCCAAAATCCCTACAATGAGCAGTTCTTC
CDR3 protein: CASSQNPYNEQFF

J gene: TRBJ2-3
clone size: -
D gene: -
V gene: TRBV5-1
CDR3 DNA: TGCGCCAGCAGCATAGCATCAGGGAGCACAGATACGCAGTATTTT
CDR3 protein: CASSIASGSTDTQYF

J gene: TRBJ1-1
clone size: once
D gene: -
V gene: TRBV7-9
CDR3 DNA: TGTGCCAGCGCCGATCTCCGGATGAACACTGAAGCTTTCTTT
CDR3 protein: CASADLRMNTEAFF

J gene: TRBJ2-7
clone size: few
D gene: -
V gene: TRBV10-3
CDR3 DNA: TGTGCCACCTCGAAGGACAGAACATCCTACGAGCAGTACTTC
CDR3 protein: CATSKDRTSYEQYF

J gene: TRBJ1-1
clone size: once
D gene: -
V gene: TRBV20-1
CDR3 DNA: TGCAGTGCTCCCTTCCTGGAAAACGCTTTCTTT
CDR3 protein: CSAPFLENAFF

J gene: TRBJ2-1
clone size: -
D gene: -
V gene: TRBV2
CDR3 DNA: TGTGCCAGCAATTACCCCAATGAGCAGTTCTTC
CDR3 protein: CASNYPNEQFF

J gene: TRBJ2-3
clone size: -
D gene: -
V gene: TRBV20-1
CDR3 DNA: TGCAGTGCGCCCCTTGCGGATACGCAGTATTTT
CDR3 protein: CSAPLADTQYF

J gene: TRBJ2-1
clone size: -
D gene: -
V gene: TRBV9
CDR3 DNA: TGTGCCAGCAGCTGGACGAACAATGAGCAGTTCTTC
CDR3 protein: CASSWTNNEQFF

J gene: TRBJ1-2
clone size: -
D gene: -
V gene: TRBV7-2
CDR3 DNA: TGTGCCAGCAGCTTCTTTTTCGGTTACACCTTC
CDR3 protein: CASSFFFGYTF

J gene: TRBJ1-5
clone size: -
D gene: TRBD1
V gene: TRBV15
CDR3 DNA: TGTGCCACCAGCATGACAGGGGGGAGCAATCAGCCCCAGCATTTT
CDR3 protein: CATSMTGGSNQPQHF

J gene: TRBJ1-1
clone size: -
D gene: -
V gene: TRBV7-2
CDR3 DNA: TGTGCCAGCAGCCCCAACTGGAGTTTGAACACTGAAGCTTTCTTT
CDR3 protein: CASSPNWSLNTEAFF